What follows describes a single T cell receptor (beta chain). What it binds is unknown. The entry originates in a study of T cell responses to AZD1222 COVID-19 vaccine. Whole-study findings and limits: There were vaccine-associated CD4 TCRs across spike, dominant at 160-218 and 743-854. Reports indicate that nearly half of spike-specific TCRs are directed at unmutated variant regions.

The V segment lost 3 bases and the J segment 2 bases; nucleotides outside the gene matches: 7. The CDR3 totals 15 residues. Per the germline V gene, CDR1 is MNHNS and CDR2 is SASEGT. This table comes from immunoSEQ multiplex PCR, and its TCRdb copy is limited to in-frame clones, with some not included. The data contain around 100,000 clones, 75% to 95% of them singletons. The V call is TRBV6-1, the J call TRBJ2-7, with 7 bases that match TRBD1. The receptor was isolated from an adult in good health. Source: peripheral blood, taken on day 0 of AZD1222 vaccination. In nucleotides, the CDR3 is TGTGCCAGCAGTGATCCGGCCGGGACAGCCTACGAGCAGTACTTC. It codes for CASSDPAGTAYEQYF.